Listed below are T cell receptor beta chains from one sample, sequenced in a study of T-cell reconstitution after alpha-beta-depleted transplantation in children. TCRdb independently ran MiXCR on the PCR reads; one entry per CDR3 protein. Of over 550,000 distinct CDR3 sequences detected, about 10% appear once; the ten largest clones hold less than 5%. The specimen comprised PBMCs from the stem cell graft donor, sampled from the stem cell graft. These receptors were taken from a human donor who donated a stem cell graft to a child with acute myeloid leukemia. Both conserved end residues are part of each CDR3. The D gene is left open where the match is weak. Clone size is not always given. Where it is, it says once, few, many or a class for expanded clones.

d_gene: -
abundance: few
v_gene: TRBV3-1
j_gene: TRBJ2-7
CDR3nt: TGTGCCAGCAGCCAAGGAGTCGACCAACGCTACGAGCAGTACTTC
CDR3aa: CASSQGVDQRYEQYF

d_gene: TRBD2
abundance: few
v_gene: TRBV20-1
j_gene: TRBJ2-7
CDR3nt: TGCAGTGCCACATCGGGACTAGCGGGTCCCGAGCAGTACTTC
CDR3aa: CSATSGLAGPEQYF

d_gene: -
abundance: few
v_gene: TRBV7-9
j_gene: TRBJ2-7
CDR3nt: TGTGCCAGCAGCCACCTTCTCGAGCAGTACTTC
CDR3aa: CASSHLLEQYF

d_gene: -
abundance: many
v_gene: TRBV27
j_gene: TRBJ2-4
CDR3nt: TGTGCCAGCAGTTTTCCCCCTGTTAAAAACATTCAGTACTTC
CDR3aa: CASSFPPVKNIQYF

d_gene: TRBD1
abundance: few
v_gene: TRBV20-1
j_gene: TRBJ2-1
CDR3nt: TGCAGTGCTATGAATTCGGGACAGGGACGCAATGAGCAGTTCTTC
CDR3aa: CSAMNSGQGRNEQFF

d_gene: TRBD2
abundance: many
v_gene: TRBV20-1
j_gene: TRBJ2-7
CDR3nt: TGCAGTGCTCCCCCACAGAAGCGGGAGCGCCTCTACGAGCAGTACTTC
CDR3aa: CSAPPQKRERLYEQYF

d_gene: -
abundance: many
v_gene: TRBV15
j_gene: TRBJ2-1
CDR3nt: TGTGCCACCAGCAGAGCTGGCTCCGGCCCCAATGAGCAGTTCTTC
CDR3aa: CATSRAGSGPNEQFF

d_gene: -
abundance: many
v_gene: TRBV7-2
j_gene: TRBJ2-1
CDR3nt: TGTGCCAGCAGCTTAGCGCATGGTGAGCAGTTCTTC
CDR3aa: CASSLAHGEQFF

d_gene: TRBD1
abundance: many
v_gene: TRBV20-1
j_gene: TRBJ2-7
CDR3nt: TGCAGTGCTAGGACAGGGGGCTCCTACGAGCAGTACTTC
CDR3aa: CSARTGGSYEQYF

d_gene: TRBD2
abundance: few
v_gene: TRBV3-1
j_gene: TRBJ2-1
CDR3nt: TGTGCCAGCAGTCGGCTAGCGGACAATTACAATGAGCAGTTCTTC
CDR3aa: CASSRLADNYNEQFF

d_gene: TRBD2
abundance: -
v_gene: TRBV7-2
j_gene: TRBJ2-3
CDR3nt: TGTGCCAGCTTAAAGACCCTACTAGCGGGAGCCACAGATACGCAGTATTTT
CDR3aa: CASLKTLLAGATDTQYF

d_gene: -
abundance: -
v_gene: TRBV5-1
j_gene: TRBJ2-7
CDR3nt: TGCGCCAGCAGAGAGGACTCCTACGAGCAGTACTTC
CDR3aa: CASREDSYEQYF

d_gene: -
abundance: -
v_gene: TRBV4-2
j_gene: TRBJ2-7
CDR3nt: TGTGCCAGCAGCCAACCCGGGACTGGAGACTACGAGCAGTACTTC
CDR3aa: CASSQPGTGDYEQYF

d_gene: -
abundance: few
v_gene: TRBV7-9
j_gene: TRBJ2-1
CDR3nt: TGTGCCAGCAGCTTAGTGCTAGCGCCACACAATGAGCAGTTCTTC
CDR3aa: CASSLVLAPHNEQFF

d_gene: TRBD1
abundance: few
v_gene: TRBV20-1
j_gene: TRBJ2-2
CDR3nt: TGCAGTGCTAGAGCGGGGACAGTCAACACCGGGGAGCTGTTTTTT
CDR3aa: CSARAGTVNTGELFF

d_gene: TRBD2
abundance: few
v_gene: TRBV10-3
j_gene: TRBJ2-7
CDR3nt: TGTGCCATCAGCGTCAGCGGGAGTGACTACGAGCAGTACTTC
CDR3aa: CAISVSGSDYEQYF

d_gene: -
abundance: few
v_gene: TRBV30
j_gene: TRBJ1-2
CDR3nt: TGTGCCTGCGCGCCAGGGAATGGCTACACCTTC
CDR3aa: CACAPGNGYTF

d_gene: -
abundance: -
v_gene: TRBV29-1
j_gene: TRBJ1-1
CDR3nt: TGCAGCGTTGCGGGGGACGGGCAGGCTGAAGCTTTCTTT
CDR3aa: CSVAGDGQAEAFF

d_gene: TRBD2
abundance: -
v_gene: TRBV20-1
j_gene: TRBJ2-2
CDR3nt: TGCAGTGCTAATTTAGCGGGAGCCGGGGAGCTGTTTTTT
CDR3aa: CSANLAGAGELFF

d_gene: TRBD2
abundance: many
v_gene: TRBV6-2/TRBV6-3
j_gene: TRBJ2-7
CDR3nt: TGTGCCAGCAGAGCACCTGGACTAGCGGCCTCCTACGAGCAGTACTTC
CDR3aa: CASRAPGLAASYEQYF

d_gene: -
abundance: -
v_gene: TRBV15
j_gene: TRBJ2-3
CDR3nt: TGTGCCACCAGCAGAGAACCTGTCTCAACGCAGTATTTT
CDR3aa: CATSREPVSTQYF

d_gene: -
abundance: many
v_gene: TRBV20-1
j_gene: TRBJ2-7
CDR3nt: TGCAGTGCTAGAGGGGAACTTCTCTACGAGCAGTACTTC
CDR3aa: CSARGELLYEQYF

d_gene: TRBD2
abundance: many
v_gene: TRBV6-2/TRBV6-3
j_gene: TRBJ2-3
CDR3nt: TGTGCCAGCAGTCCTTCAGCGGGAGGGCCTTCAGATACGCAGTATTTT
CDR3aa: CASSPSAGGPSDTQYF

d_gene: -
abundance: -
v_gene: TRBV2
j_gene: TRBJ2-1
CDR3nt: TGTGCCATCTGTTTTTTTTCTGACCCCATCGAGACCACATTGAATGAGCAGTTCTTC
CDR3aa: CAICFFSDPIETTLNEQFF